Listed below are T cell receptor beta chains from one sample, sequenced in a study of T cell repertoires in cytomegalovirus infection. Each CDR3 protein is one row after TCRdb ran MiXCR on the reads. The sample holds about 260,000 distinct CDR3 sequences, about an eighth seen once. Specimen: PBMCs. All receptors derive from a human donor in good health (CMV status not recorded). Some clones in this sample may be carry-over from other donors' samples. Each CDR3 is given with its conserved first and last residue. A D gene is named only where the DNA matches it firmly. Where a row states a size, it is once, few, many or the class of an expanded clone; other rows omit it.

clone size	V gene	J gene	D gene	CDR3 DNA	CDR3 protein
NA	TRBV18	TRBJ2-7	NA	TGTGCCAGCTCACGTCTCTCCTACGAGCAGTACTTC	CASSRLSYEQYF
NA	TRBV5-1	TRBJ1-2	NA	TGCGCCAGCAGCTTGGAGGCGACTAACTATGGCTACACCTTC	CASSLEATNYGYTF
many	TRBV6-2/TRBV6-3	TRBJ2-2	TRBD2	TGTGCCAGCAAAACTAGCGGGGGCCCGAACACCGGGGAGCTGTTTTTT	CASKTSGGPNTGELFF
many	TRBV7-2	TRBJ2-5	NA	TGTGCCAGCAGCCTTCCCTGGGCAGATTGGGGAGAGACCCAGTACTTC	CASSLPWADWGETQYF
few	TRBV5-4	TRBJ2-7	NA	TGTGCCAGCAGCTTGCGTGGTGACTCCTACGAGCAGTACTTC	CASSLRGDSYEQYF
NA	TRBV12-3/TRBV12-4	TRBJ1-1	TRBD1	TGTGCCAGCAGAAAACAGGGGATGAACACTGAAGCTTTCTTT	CASRKQGMNTEAFF
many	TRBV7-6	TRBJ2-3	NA	TGTGCCAGCAGCTCCCACAGCCTCACAGATACGCAGTATTTT	CASSSHSLTDTQYF
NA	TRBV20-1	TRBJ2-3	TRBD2	TGCAGTGCGTCGGGACTAGCGGGGGGGTGCACAGATACGCAGTATTTT	CSASGLAGGCTDTQYF
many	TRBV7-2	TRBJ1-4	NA	TGTGCCAGCACCGTCGGTGGCAGGGCTAATGAAAAACTGTTTTTT	CASTVGGRANEKLFF
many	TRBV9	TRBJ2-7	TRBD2	TGTGCCAGCAGCCCCGGAACCCTAGCGGGGACCTCCTACGAGCAGTACTTC	CASSPGTLAGTSYEQYF
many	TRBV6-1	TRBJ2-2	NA	TGTGCCAGCAGTAGAGACACCGTAAAAGCGAACACCGGGGAGCTGTTTTTT	CASSRDTVKANTGELFF
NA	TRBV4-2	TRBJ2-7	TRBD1	TGTGCCAGCAGCCACCCCGGACAGGGGACGGGGGAGCAGTACTTC	CASSHPGQGTGEQYF
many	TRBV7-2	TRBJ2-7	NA	TGTGCCAGCAGCTTATATGAGGGAGTGAGGTACGAGCAGTACTTC	CASSLYEGVRYEQYF
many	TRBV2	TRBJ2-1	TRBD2	TGTGCCAGCAGGGCGGTTAGCGGGACCTCCTACAATGAGCAGTTCTTC	CASRAVSGTSYNEQFF
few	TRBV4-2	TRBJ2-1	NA	TGTGCCAGCAGCCAAGAGGGAGGCAGGGGGTACAATGAGCAGTTCTTC	CASSQEGGRGYNEQFF
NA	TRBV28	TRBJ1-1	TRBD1	TGTGCCAGCAGTACCGGGACAGGGGCGAACACTGAAGCTTTCTTT	CASSTGTGANTEAFF
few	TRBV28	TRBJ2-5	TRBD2	TGTGCCAGCAGCCCCAGCGGGAGGGCCCATGAGACCCAGTACTTC	CASSPSGRAHETQYF
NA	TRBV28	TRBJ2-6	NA	TGTGCCAGCAGTCCCCCGGCGGGAATTTCGGCTGGGGCCAACGTCCTGACTTTC	CASSPPAGISAGANVLTF
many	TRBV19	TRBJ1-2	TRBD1	TGTGCCAGTAGTCCAGGGACAGGGACAAACTATGGCTACACCTTC	CASSPGTGTNYGYTF
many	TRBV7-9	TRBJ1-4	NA	TGTGCCAGCAATGATGGCCCAACTAATGAAAAACTGTTTTTT	CASNDGPTNEKLFF
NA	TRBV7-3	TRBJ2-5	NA	TGTGCCAGCAGCCGGGGGCTCCAAGAGACCCAGTACTTC	CASSRGLQETQYF
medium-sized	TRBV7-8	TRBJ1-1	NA	TGTGCCAGCAGCTTAGGACCGACGACACTGAACACTGAAGCTTTCTTT	CASSLGPTTLNTEAFF
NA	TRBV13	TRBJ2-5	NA	TGTGCCAGCACTCTGTACGGGGGTGGGGAACTTCAAGAGACCCAGTACTTC	CASTLYGGGELQETQYF
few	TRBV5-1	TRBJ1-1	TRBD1	TGCGCCAGCAGCTCGGACGGGACAGGGGCTGAAGCTTTCTTT	CASSSDGTGAEAFF
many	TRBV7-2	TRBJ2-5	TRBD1	TGTGCCAGCAGCTTAGCTGGGCCAGGGGGACAGACCCAGTACTTC	CASSLAGPGGQTQYF
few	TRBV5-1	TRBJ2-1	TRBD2	TGCGCCAGCAGCTTGTCACCGGGACTAGCGGGAGAGAATGAGCAGTTCTTC	CASSLSPGLAGENEQFF
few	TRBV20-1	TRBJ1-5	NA	TGCAGTGCTATAAGTGGGGGGGGGTCCCTTGGCAATCAGCCCCAGCATTTT	CSAISGGGSLGNQPQHF
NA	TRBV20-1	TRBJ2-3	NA	TGCAGTGCTAGAGATCTAGGGAAGGGGACAGATACGCAGTATTTT	CSARDLGKGTDTQYF
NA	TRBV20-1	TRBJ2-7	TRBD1	TGCAGTGCTAGAGGGACAGGGATCGAGCAGTACTTC	CSARGTGIEQYF
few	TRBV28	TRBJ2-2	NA	TGTGCCAGCAGTTTCCTGCAACGGGGGACCGGGGAGCTGTTTTTT	CASSFLQRGTGELFF
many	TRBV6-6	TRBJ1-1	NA	TGTGCCAGCAGTCCGGACAGCCCCACTGAAGCTTTCTTT	CASSPDSPTEAFF
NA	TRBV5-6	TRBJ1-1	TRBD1	TGTGCCAGCAGCTTGATAGGGGGCCTTCTAGGGAACACTGAAGCTTTCTTT	CASSLIGGLLGNTEAFF
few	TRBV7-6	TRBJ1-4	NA	TGTGCCAGCAGCTTAAGCCCTTCAGACCGGGATGAAAAACTGTTTTTT	CASSLSPSDRDEKLFF
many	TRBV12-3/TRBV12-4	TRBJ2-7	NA	TGTGCCAGCAGTCCACTCTTCGGGGCGGCCGGCTCCTACGAGCAGTACTTC	CASSPLFGAAGSYEQYF
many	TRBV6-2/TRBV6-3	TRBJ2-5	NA	TGTGCCAGCAGTTACGGACAAGAGACCCAGTACTTC	CASSYGQETQYF
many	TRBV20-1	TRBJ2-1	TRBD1	TGCAGTGCTAGTCACAGGGGGGTCGACAATGAGCAGTTCTTC	CSASHRGVDNEQFF
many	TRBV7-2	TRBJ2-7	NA	TGTGCCAGCAGCTTATCCCCCGCGACCTACGAGCAGTACTTC	CASSLSPATYEQYF